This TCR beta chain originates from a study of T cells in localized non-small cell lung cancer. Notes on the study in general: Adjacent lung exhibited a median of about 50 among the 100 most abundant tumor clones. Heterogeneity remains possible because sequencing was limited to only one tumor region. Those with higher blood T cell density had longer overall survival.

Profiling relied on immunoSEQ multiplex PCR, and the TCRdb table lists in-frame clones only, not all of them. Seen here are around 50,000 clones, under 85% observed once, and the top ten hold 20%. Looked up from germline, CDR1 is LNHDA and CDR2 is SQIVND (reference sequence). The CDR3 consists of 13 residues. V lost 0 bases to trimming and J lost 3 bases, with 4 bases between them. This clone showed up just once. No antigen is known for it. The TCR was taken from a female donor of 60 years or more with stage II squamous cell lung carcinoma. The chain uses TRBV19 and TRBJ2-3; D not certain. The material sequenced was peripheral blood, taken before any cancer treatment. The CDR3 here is CASSIDWTDTQYF. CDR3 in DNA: TGTGCCAGTAGTATAGATTGGACAGATACGCAGTATTTT.